This note documents a single T cell receptor beta chain sequence. The data were produced by immunoSEQ multiplex PCR, yet TCRdb's version contains in-frame clones alone and is incomplete. The table shows 130,000 or so clones, with roughly 91% occurring only once. The data derive from a study of control samples from healthy donors and cancer patients. The CDR3 consists of 18 residues. J was trimmed by 4 bases and V by 4 bases; bases with no gene match: 10. Germline V CDR1 and CDR2: LGHDT, YNNKEL (reference sequence). The V gene is TRBV3-1 (or the pseudogene TRBV3-2), the J gene TRBJ2-5; 15 bases match TRBD2. This receptor was obtained from a man aged 40-49 years in good health. Source material: blood. CDR3 bases: TGTGCCAGCAGCCTCCCCGGACTAGCGGGGGGGCTACGAGAGACCCAGTACTTC. Its protein is CASSLPGLAGGLRETQYF.